This TCR beta chain emerged from a study of CD8+ T cells in alopecia areata. Whole-study results and caveats: For lesional scalp, especially alopecia totalis/universalis, clonality was higher than in normal scalp. Scalp samples also yield sequences from resident alphabeta T cells of normal skin. It was less clear whether patients shared TCRs than it was in mice, possibly because of HLA.

V lost 3 bases, J lost 2 bases, and 11 bases lay in between. This CDR3 is 14 amino acids long. Germline V CDR1 and CDR2: SGDLS, YYNGEE. CD4+ cells obtained from five patients were subjected to sorting into CD25+CD127- cells. Collection of lesional scalp punch biopsies and peripheral blood was performed in alopecia areata patients. RNA was extracted and reverse transcribed into cDNA as the sequencing template. TCRdb's table, derived via immunoSEQ multiplex PCR, lists solely in-frame clones and lacks some. Among 37,000 or so clones listed, 45% to 55% were seen once. Points on this clone: The antigen remains unidentified.

This chain connects TRBV9 to TRBJ1-1, with D perhaps TRBD1 (5 bases). The material sequenced was CD4+ Tregs sorted from blood. This receptor was obtained from a human donor with alopecia areata. Here the CDR3 DNA reads TGTGCCAGCAGCGCCAACACAGGAAACACTGAAGCTTTCTTT. Its translation: CASSANTGNTEAFF. The whole variable domain, filled in from reference TRBV9 and TRBJ1-1, reads DSGVTQTPKHLITATGQRVTLRCSPRSGDLSVYWYQQSLDQGLQFLIQYYNGEERAKGNILERFSAQQFPDLHSELNLSSLELGDSALYFCASSANTGNTEAFFGQGTRLTVV.